These 23 T cell receptor beta chains originate from one sample sequenced in a study of Ad26.COV2.S vaccination and SARS-CoV-2 variants. The repertoire was sequenced with immunoSEQ multiplex PCR; TCRdb's copy has only in-frame clones and lacks some. The repertoire includes more than 400,000 clones, around 90% of them detected once, and less than 4.5% sits in the top ten. Noted treatment: about 20 received Ad26.COV2.S at low or high dose, single or two shots; about 5 received placebo; per-sample allocation not given. After the first vaccine or placebo injection, samples were drawn on day 63. The sample consisted of peripheral blood, taken in a trial of Ad26.COV2.S vaccine versus placebo. The receptors were sampled from a person between 18 and 65 years old who received the Ad26.COV2.S COVID-19 vaccine or a placebo.

A note on this clone: Other DNA sequences of this sample code for an identical CDR3. The rearrangement links TRBV11-2 to TRBJ2-7; 9 bases are shared with TRBD1. CDR1 is SGHAT and CDR2 is FQNNGV in the germline V gene. The CDR3 length is 14 residues. After removal of 4 bases from V and 1 base from J, the junction contained 2 bases not matched to a gene. CDR3 in amino acids: CASSSGTGSYEQYF. The CDR3 coding sequence is TGTGCCAGCAGCTCGGGGACAGGGTCCTACGAGCAGTACTTC.

The chain has TRBV30 and TRBJ1-5; 10 bases align to TRBD1. The CDR3 extends over 12 amino acids. Germline CDR1 reads GTSNPN; CDR2 reads SVGIG (reference sequence). V gave up 5 bases and J gave up 5 bases; unmatched junction bases: 0. The CDR3 sequence: CAWGTGDQPQHF. The CDR3 nucleotides are TGTGCCTGGGGGACAGGGGATCAGCCCCAGCATTTT.

This clone showed up just a few times. This chain uses TRBV11-2 with TRBJ2-7; TRBD1 matches at 10 bases. The germline V gene encodes CDR1 SGHAT and CDR2 FQNNGV. Trimming cost V 5 bases and J 2 bases; bases outside gene matches: 9. The CDR3 runs to 16 residues. The CDR3 DNA follows: TGTGCCAGCAGCCCCAGGGGAGGACAGGGGGCCTACGAGCAGTACTTC. This encodes CASSPRGGQGAYEQYF.

The chain links TRBV2 to TRBJ2-1, with TRBD2 identical over 8 bases. V shed 7 bases and J 6 bases; nucleotides not matched to a gene: 11. This CDR3 is built from 15 residues. Germline V CDR1 and CDR2: SNHLY, FYNNEI. The CDR3 DNA reads as TGTGCCAGCACCGCGATCGGGAGCGGGGGCAATGAGCAGTTCTTC. Amino acid sequence: CASTAIGSGGNEQFF.

The chain is built from TRBV6-2 or TRBV6-3 and TRBJ2-3; 13 bases are a match to TRBD2. This CDR3 is 20 amino acids long. Germline assignment: CDR1 MNHEY and CDR2 SVGEGT. After removal of 4 bases from V and 5 bases from J, the junction contained 18 bases not matched to a gene. This CDR3 is CASSSPGLAGPSTLKDTQYF. The CDR3 nucleotides are TGTGCCAGCAGTTCTCCGGGACTAGCGGGACCCTCCACCCTCAAAGATACGCAGTATTTT.

The chain combines TRBV15 with TRBJ2-1; the D gene is possibly TRBD2 (5 bases). This CDR3 is 15 amino acids long. V was trimmed by 7 bases and J by 3 bases, leaving 16 bases between them. Germline V gives CDR1 LNHNV, CDR2 YYDKDF (reference sequence). The CDR3 loop is CATKGGRAFYNEQFF. CDR3 nucleotide sequence: TGTGCCACCAAAGGTGGGAGAGCGTTCTACAATGAGCAGTTCTTC.

The chain links TRBV18 to TRBJ1-1, with D unresolved. V lost 2 bases, J lost 0 bases, and 4 bases lay in between. The CDR3 extends over 13 amino acids. The germline CDR1 and CDR2 sequences are KGHSH and LQKENI. CDR3 DNA: TGTGCCAGCTCACCAAAGGTGAACACTGAAGCTTTCTTT. It specifies CASSPKVNTEAFF.

The chain has TRBV9 and TRBJ2-2, with D perhaps TRBD2 (6 bases). The germline gives CDR1 SGDLS, CDR2 YYNGEE. V shed 3 bases and J shed 2 bases, with 14 bases lying between them. The CDR3 runs to 16 residues. The CDR3 nucleotides are TGTGCCAGCAGCGAGTCCGGGACTCGAAACACCGGGGAGCTGTTTTTT. Protein: CASSESGTRNTGELFF.

CDR3 nucleotides: TGTGCCAGCAGCGCCAGACAGGGCACAGATACGCAGTATTTT. Translated, it gives CASSARQGTDTQYF. This chain links TRBV5-5 with TRBJ2-3, with D maybe TRBD1 (6 bases). Germline V gene sequence: CDR1 SGHKS, CDR2 YYEKEE (reference sequence). This CDR3 has 14 residues. V shed 4 bases and J shed 1 base, with 10 bases lying between them.

This chain links TRBV9 with TRBJ2-1, with 11 bases that match TRBD2. Looked up from germline, CDR1 is SGDLS and CDR2 is YYNGEE. V trimming: 4 bases; J trimming: 3 bases; junction bases outside the gene matches: 6. The CDR3 spans 16 residues. The CDR3: CASSLLGLAVYNEQFF. As DNA, the CDR3 is TGTGCCAGCAGCTTACTGGGACTAGCGGTCTACAATGAGCAGTTCTTC.

This clone was counted between two and nine times. V and J are TRBV4-1 and TRBJ2-7; TRBD2 aligns across 7 bases. V trimming: 2 bases; J trimming: 6 bases; junction bases outside the gene matches: 10. The CDR3 length is 15 residues. Per the germline V gene, CDR1 is MGHRA and CDR2 is YSYEKL. In DNA, the CDR3 is TGCGCCAGCAGCCAACCCGGCGGGAGCGGGCCCGAGCAGTACTTC. Translated: CASSQPGGSGPEQYF.

CDR3 sequence: CSLLRNTEAFF. The CDR3, as DNA: TGCAGTTTACTAAGGAACACTGAAGCTTTCTTT. The rearrangement links TRBV20-1 to TRBJ1-1, with D hard to call. Trimming removed 8 bases at V and 1 base at J, with 8 bases between. CDR3 length: 11 amino acids. Germline lookup yields CDR1 DFQATT and CDR2 SNEGSKA (reference sequence).

This clone came up a few times. V and J are TRBV5-1 and TRBJ1-4; 8 positions agree with TRBD1. Germline V gene data show CDR1 as SGHRS and CDR2 as YFSETQ. V gave up 3 bases and J gave up 8 bases; unmatched junction bases: 6. This CDR3 contains 14 residues. The CDR3 sequence is CASSSTGAAEKLFF. The CDR3 DNA reads as TGCGCCAGCAGCTCGACAGGGGCCGCGGAAAAACTGTTTTTT.

V usage is TRBV30 and J usage is TRBJ2-1; 12 bases fit TRBD2. The J segment lost 13 bases and the V segment lost 1 base, leaving 5 bases of the junction unmatched. Germline CDR1 is GTSNPN and CDR2 is SVGIG (reference sequence). The CDR3 has 13 amino acids. For the CDR3, the DNA is TGTGCCTGGAGTGACCTAGCGGGAGGGCATCAGTTCTTC. This sequence encodes CAWSDLAGGHQFF.

This chain uses TRBV7-3 with TRBJ2-4, with 8 positions matching TRBD1. CDR3 size: 15 residues. From germline, CDR1 is SGHTA and CDR2 FQGTGA. V was clipped by 3 bases and J by 8 bases; unmatched bases: 9. In DNA, the CDR3 is TGTGCCAGCAGCTTGGCAGGGGGCGATTTGGACATTCAGTACTTC. Protein sequence: CASSLAGGDLDIQYF.

The chain couples TRBV24-1 to TRBJ2-1; tentatively, D is TRBD2 (6 bases). Trimming pared 4 bases from V and 4 bases from J, leaving 19 bases between. The CDR3 has 17 amino acids. CDR1 and CDR2 (germline): KGHDR, SFDVKD. CDR3 sequence reads: CATSDPLSGPTYNEQFF. CDR3 nucleotide sequence: TGTGCCACCAGTGACCCCCTTAGCGGACCCACATACAATGAGCAGTTCTTC.

This clone was detected only a few times. The chain links TRBV7-2 to TRBJ1-1, with 10 bases fitting TRBD1. Germline trimming cut 0 bases from V and 0 bases from J; bases unmatched to any gene: 4. Germline V CDR1 and CDR2: SGHTA, FQGNSA. This CDR3 contains 17 residues. The CDR3 region is CASSLALGQGMNTEAFF. The CDR3 DNA is TGTGCCAGCAGCTTAGCCCTGGGACAGGGGATGAACACTGAAGCTTTCTTT.

V and J are TRBV27 and TRBJ2-5, with D perhaps assigned TRBD1 or TRBD2 (7 bases each). Trimming shortened V by 4 bases and J by 5 bases, and 14 bases separated the two germline ends. The germline V gene encodes CDR1 MNHEY and CDR2 SMNVEV (reference sequence). The CDR3 consists of 14 residues. The CDR3 loop reads CASSSGGGWETQYF. The CDR3 DNA is TGTGCCAGCAGTTCAGGGGGGGGCTGGGAGACCCAGTACTTC.

The chain uses TRBV20-1 and TRBJ2-3, with TRBD2 as a possible D gene (5 bases). The CDR3 consists of 15 residues. V lost 3 bases and J lost 1, with 14 bases in between. The germline gives CDR1 DFQATT, CDR2 SNEGSKA (reference sequence). CDR3 residues: CSASPNVGGTDTQYF. The CDR3 DNA reads as TGCAGTGCTAGTCCCAATGTCGGGGGCACAGATACGCAGTATTTT.

A single count supports this clone. The chain carries TRBV6-1 and TRBJ2-1; no clear D. The CDR3 covers 13 residues. V was pared by 1 base and J by 8 bases, with 9 bases between. Germline loops: CDR1 MNHNS, CDR2 SASEGT. This CDR3 is CASSEGAWDEQFF. The CDR3 coding sequence is TGTGCCAGCAGTGAAGGGGCATGGGATGAGCAGTTCTTC.

The rearrangement joins TRBV7-9 to TRBJ2-2; TRBD2 matches 10 bases. Per germline, CDR1 SEHNR and CDR2 FQNEAQ (reference sequence). Trimming took 5 bases from V and 0 from J; bases not matched to a gene: 9. This CDR3 has 18 amino acids. The CDR3 protein is CASSHSTSGYANTGELFF. As DNA, the CDR3 is TGTGCCAGCAGCCACTCGACTAGCGGGTATGCGAACACCGGGGAGCTGTTTTTT.

The chain has TRBV19 and TRBJ2-5; TRBD1 might be the D (6 bases). This CDR3 spans 14 amino acids. Looked up from germline, CDR1 is LNHDA and CDR2 is SQIVND (reference sequence). V was clipped by 5 bases and J by 0 bases, with 10 bases between them. The CDR3 loop reads CASSLRGNQETQYF. The CDR3 bases are TGTGCCAGTAGTTTGAGGGGGAACCAAGAGACCCAGTACTTC.

The chain has TRBV11-2 and TRBJ2-1, with TRBD1 as a possible D gene (6 bases). V lost 5 bases to trimming and J lost 7 bases, with 18 bases between them. This CDR3 has 15 residues. The germline V gene has CDR1 SGHAT and CDR2 FQNNGV. CDR3 sequence: CASSPGVRGTNEQFF. Written as DNA, the CDR3 is TGTGCCAGCAGCCCCGGGGTAAGGGGGACGAATGAGCAGTTCTTC.